The 17 T cell receptor beta chains below all came from one sample that was sequenced in a study of Ad26.COV2.S vaccination and SARS-CoV-2 variants. Described treatment: around 19 received Ad26.COV2.S at low or high dose, single or two shots; five or six received placebo; per-sample allocation not given. Day 63 after the first vaccine or placebo injection was the time point for sampling. TCRdb's table, derived via immunoSEQ multiplex PCR, lists solely in-frame clones and lacks some. The profile shows 300,000 to 350,000 clones, under 90% of them singletons. The specimen was peripheral blood, collected in a trial of Ad26.COV2.S vaccine versus placebo. The receptors shown here come from a person between 18 and 65 years old who received the Ad26.COV2.S COVID-19 vaccine or a placebo.

This sequence joins TRBV5-8 and TRBJ1-1, with 8 bases fitting TRBD1. J was trimmed by 1 base and V by 2 bases; bases with no gene match: 1. This CDR3 is 14 amino acids long. Germline assignment: CDR1 SGHTS and CDR2 YDEGEE. The CDR3 loop reads CASSFQGANTEAFF. The DNA of the CDR3 is TGTGCCAGCAGCTTCCAGGGGGCGAACACTGAAGCTTTCTTT.

The chain joins TRBV9 to TRBJ2-3, with D uncertain. The CDR3 is made up of 20 amino acids. V was trimmed by 7 bases and J by 2 bases, leaving 32 bases between them. Germline values: CDR1 SGDLS, CDR2 YYNGEE. The CDR3 sequence: CASAPSLTSQSIPNTDTQYF. For the CDR3, the DNA is TGTGCCAGCGCTCCCTCCCTAACGTCGCAGTCTATACCTAACACAGATACGCAGTATTTT. The full variable domain, in which reference TRBV9 and TRBJ2-3 provide the parts outside the CDR3, is DSGVTQTPKHLITATGQRVTLRCSPRSGDLSVYWYQQSLDQGLQFLIQYYNGEERAKGNILERFSAQQFPDLHSELNLSSLELGDSALYFCASAPSLTSQSIPNTDTQYFGPGTRLTVL.

The chain carries TRBV7-7 and TRBJ2-2, with D possibly TRBD2 on 6 matching bases. The V gene's germline CDR1 is SSHAT and CDR2 FNYEAQ (reference sequence). This CDR3 region has 15 residues. The germline V and J ends were trimmed by 5 bases and 0 bases, with 10 bases remaining between them. DNA of the CDR3: TGTGCCAGCAGCCCGGGACTTTCGAACACCGGGGAGCTGTTTTTT. This gives the protein CASSPGLSNTGELFF.

The chain combines TRBV28 with TRBJ1-1; D might be TRBD1 (6 bases). Germline lookup yields CDR1 MDHEN and CDR2 SYDVKM. The CDR3 extends over 11 amino acids. V lost 11 bases to trimming and J lost 4 bases, with 11 bases between them. CDR3 nucleotide sequence: TGTGCCGTCGGGGGCCGCACTGAAGCTTTCTTT. This sequence encodes CAVGGRTEAFF.

CDR3 bases: TGTGCCAGCAGGGAAACTCTCCTCACTGAAGCTTTCTTT. The encoded protein is CASRETLLTEAFF. The chain carries TRBV7-2 and TRBJ1-1; no definite D call. The length of the CDR3 is 13 residues. Trimming removed 6 bases at V and 4 bases at J, with 12 bases between. The germline V gene has CDR1 SGHTA and CDR2 FQGNSA.

This clone was counted at least ten times. The V call is TRBV19, the J call TRBJ1-2; no reliable D call. V was pared by 5 bases and J by 8 bases, with 15 bases between. CDR3 length: 13 amino acids. Germline CDR1 LNHDA, CDR2 SQIVND (reference sequence). CDR3 coding DNA: TGTGCCAGTAGTTTCCGGGAATCGGACGGCTACACCTTC. It translates to CASSFRESDGYTF.

The chain employs TRBV4-3 and TRBJ2-1; TRBD1 agrees at 7 bases. J was trimmed by 16 bases and V by 0 bases; bases with no gene match: 12. The CDR3 has 14 amino acids. Germline V gene lookup returns CDR1 LGHNA and CDR2 YSLEER. CDR3 coding DNA: TGCGCCAGCAGCCAAGATACACAGGGGTTACAAATCTTCTTC. Protein: CASSQDTQGLQIFF.

V gene TRBV24-1 combines with J gene TRBJ2-1; 7 bases fit TRBD2. The germline V gene encodes CDR1 KGHDR and CDR2 SFDVKD. This CDR3 is 19 amino acids long. The J segment lost 6 bases and the V segment lost 3 bases, leaving 19 bases of the junction unmatched. The CDR3 DNA reads TGTGCCACCAGTGATGGGGGGGGTCGGACGGGAGGATCCCCCAATGAGCAGTTCTTC. The encoded protein is CATSDGGGRTGGSPNEQFF.

The chain recombines TRBV14 with TRBJ2-3, with 7 bases matching TRBD1. V lost 0 bases, J lost 6 bases, and 6 bases stayed unmatched. The germline V gene has CDR1 SGHDN and CDR2 FVKESK. The CDR3 loop spans 15 amino acids. DNA for the CDR3: TGTGCCAGCAGCCAAGATGTAGTCAGGGGGGATACGCAGTATTTT. Translated: CASSQDVVRGDTQYF.

The rearrangement uses TRBV29-1 and TRBJ2-2; TRBD1 agrees at 7 bases. The V gene end was trimmed by 6 bases and the J gene end by 2 bases; junction bases not matched to a gene: 6. The CDR3 is 14 residues long. Germline V gives CDR1 SQVTM, CDR2 ANQGSEA. CDR3 loop: CSVVGTVNTGELFF. The CDR3 nucleotides are TGCAGCGTCGTCGGGACAGTTAACACCGGGGAGCTGTTTTTT.

This chain uses TRBV20-1 with TRBJ2-1; D could derive from TRBD1 or TRBD2 (5 bases each). The germline V gene encodes CDR1 DFQATT and CDR2 SNEGSKA (reference sequence). The CDR3 is 15 residues long. Trimming stripped 3 bases from V and 0 bases from J, with 12 bases between. The CDR3 sequence is CSASTRGSSYNEQFF. Here the CDR3 DNA reads TGCAGTGCTAGTACGAGGGGCAGCTCCTACAATGAGCAGTTCTTC.

The rearrangement uses TRBV7-2 and TRBJ2-1, with a possible D match to TRBD2 (7 bases). This CDR3 is built from 17 residues. The V end was cut by 1 base, the J end by 7 bases, with 20 bases between. Germline assignment: CDR1 SGHTA and CDR2 FQGNSA. The CDR3 is CASSLVTGGFMGNEQFF. The CDR3 DNA sequence: TGTGCCAGCAGCTTAGTAACGGGGGGCTTCATGGGTAATGAGCAGTTCTTC.

This clone was counted a single time. J is TRBJ1-2 and V is TRBV12-5; possibly TRBD1 for D (5 bases). This CDR3 has 14 amino acids. V was clipped by 4 bases and J by 4 bases, with 13 bases between them. Germline-derived CDR1 and CDR2 are LGHNT and FRNRAP. Written as DNA, the CDR3 is TGTGCTAGTGGTTCCTTCCGGGGGATCTATGGCTACACCTTC. Encoded protein: CASGSFRGIYGYTF.

This clone was seen once. The V call is TRBV4-3, the J call TRBJ1-6; unclear D gene. Germline V gene sequence: CDR1 LGHNA, CDR2 YSLEER. V was trimmed by 1 base and J by 0 bases, leaving 22 bases between them. There are 21 residues in the CDR3. CDR3 sequence (DNA): TGCGCCAGCAGCCAAGGGTTCGTTCAAGGGCTTTATTCCTCCTATAATTCACCCCTCCACTTT. Protein sequence: CASSQGFVQGLYSSYNSPLHF.

This chain joins TRBV4-3 and TRBJ2-7; D remains unclear. V gave up 0 bases and J gave up 3 bases, with 12 bases separating them. In germline, CDR1 is LGHNA, CDR2 YSLEER. The CDR3 consists of 15 residues. The CDR3 coding sequence is TGCGCCAGCAGCCAAGAGGTTATGGAAGACTACGAGCAGTACTTC. This sequence encodes CASSQEVMEDYEQYF.

The chain employs TRBV5-4 and TRBJ1-1; 8 bases line up with TRBD1. Looked up from germline, CDR1 is SGHNT and CDR2 is YYREEE (reference sequence). J gave up 6 bases and V 3 bases, and 7 bases lay outside the gene matches. The CDR3 runs to 14 residues. Here the CDR3 reads CASSYGQGAPEAFF. DNA of the CDR3: TGTGCCAGCAGCTATGGGCAGGGGGCGCCTGAAGCTTTCTTT.

The rearrangement uses TRBV7-9 and TRBJ1-4; D possibly corresponds to TRBD1 (5 bases). The CDR3 sequence is 18 residues long. Germline V gene lookup returns CDR1 SEHNR and CDR2 FQNEAQ (reference sequence). V was cut by 2 bases and J by 8 bases, with 24 bases left in between. The CDR3 bases are TGTGCCAGCAGCTTATTTAGGGCCCAGCAGGGCAGCAGAGAAAAACTGTTTTTT. Protein product: CASSLFRAQQGSREKLFF.